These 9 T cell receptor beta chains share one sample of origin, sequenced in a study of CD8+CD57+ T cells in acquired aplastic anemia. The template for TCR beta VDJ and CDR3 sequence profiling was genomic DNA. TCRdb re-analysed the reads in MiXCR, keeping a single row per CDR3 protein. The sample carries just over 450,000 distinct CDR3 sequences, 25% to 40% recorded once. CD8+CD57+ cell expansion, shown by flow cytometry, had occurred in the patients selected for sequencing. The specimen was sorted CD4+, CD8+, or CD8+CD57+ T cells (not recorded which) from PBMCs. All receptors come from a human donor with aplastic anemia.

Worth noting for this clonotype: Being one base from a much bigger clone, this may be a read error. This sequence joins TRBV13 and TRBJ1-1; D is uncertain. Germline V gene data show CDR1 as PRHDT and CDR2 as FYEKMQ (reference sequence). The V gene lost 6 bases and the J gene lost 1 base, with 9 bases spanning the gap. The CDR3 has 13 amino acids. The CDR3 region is CASSVQRNTEAFF. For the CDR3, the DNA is TGTGCCAGCAGTGTACAGAGGAACACTGAAGCTTTCTTT. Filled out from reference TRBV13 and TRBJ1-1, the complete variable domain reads AAGVIQSPRHLIKEKRETATLKCYPIPRHDTVYWYQQGPGQDPQFLISFYEKMQSDKGSIPDRFSAQQFSDYHSELNMSSLELGDSALYFCASSVQRNTEAFFGQGTRLTVV.

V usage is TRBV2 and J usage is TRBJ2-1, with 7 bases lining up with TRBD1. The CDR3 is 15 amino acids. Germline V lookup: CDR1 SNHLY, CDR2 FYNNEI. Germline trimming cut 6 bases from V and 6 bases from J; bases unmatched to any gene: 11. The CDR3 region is CASSDTGVRGNEQFF. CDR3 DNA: TGTGCCAGCAGCGATACAGGGGTCAGGGGCAATGAGCAGTTCTTC.

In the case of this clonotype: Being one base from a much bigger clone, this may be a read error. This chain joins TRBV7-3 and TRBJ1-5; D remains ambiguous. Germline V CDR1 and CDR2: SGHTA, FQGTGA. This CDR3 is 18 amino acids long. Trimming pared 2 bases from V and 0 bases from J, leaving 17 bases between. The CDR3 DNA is TGTGCCAGCAGCTTACGCCCTCCAGGAGGGTATAGCAATCAGCCCCAGCATTTT. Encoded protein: CASSLRPPGGYSNQPQHF. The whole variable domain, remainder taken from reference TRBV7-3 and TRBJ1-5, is GAGVSQTPSNKVTEKGKYVELRCDPISGHTALYWYRQSLGQGPEFLIYFQGTGAADDSGLPNDRFFAVRPEGSVSTLKIQRTERGDSAVYLCASSLRPPGGYSNQPQHFGDGTRLSIL.

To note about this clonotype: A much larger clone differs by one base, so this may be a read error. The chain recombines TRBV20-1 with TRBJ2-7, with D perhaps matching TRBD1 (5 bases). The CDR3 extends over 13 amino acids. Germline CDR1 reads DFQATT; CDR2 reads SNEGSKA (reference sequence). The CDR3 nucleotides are TGCAGTGCTATCCAGGGCAACTCCTACGGGCAGTACTTC. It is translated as CSAIQGNSYGQYF.

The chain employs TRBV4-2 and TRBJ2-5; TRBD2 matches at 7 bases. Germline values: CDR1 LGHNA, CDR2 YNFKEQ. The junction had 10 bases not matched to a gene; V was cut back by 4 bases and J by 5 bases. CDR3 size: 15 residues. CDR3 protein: CASSRQAGESETQYF. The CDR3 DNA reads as TGTGCCAGCAGCCGGCAGGCGGGAGAGTCGGAGACCCAGTACTTC.

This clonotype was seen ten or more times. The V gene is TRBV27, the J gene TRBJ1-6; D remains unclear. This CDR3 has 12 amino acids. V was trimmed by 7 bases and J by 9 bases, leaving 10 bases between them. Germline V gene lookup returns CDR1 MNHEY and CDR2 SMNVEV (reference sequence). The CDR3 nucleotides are TGTGCCAGCACATCGGTAGGTTCACCCCTCCACTTT. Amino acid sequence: CASTSVGSPLHF.

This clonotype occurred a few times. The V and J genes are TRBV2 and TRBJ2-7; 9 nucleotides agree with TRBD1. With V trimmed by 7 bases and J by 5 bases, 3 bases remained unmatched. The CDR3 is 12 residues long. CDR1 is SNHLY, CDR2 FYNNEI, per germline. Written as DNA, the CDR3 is TGTGCCAGCACAAGGACAGGGGACGAGCAGTACGTC. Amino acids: CASTRTGDEQYV.

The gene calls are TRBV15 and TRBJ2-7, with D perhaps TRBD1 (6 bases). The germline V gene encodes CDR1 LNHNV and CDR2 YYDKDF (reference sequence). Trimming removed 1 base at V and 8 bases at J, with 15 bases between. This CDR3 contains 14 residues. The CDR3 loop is CATSRVLRDTQQYF. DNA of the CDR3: TGTGCCACCAGCAGAGTTCTCCGGGACACGCAGCAGTACTTC.

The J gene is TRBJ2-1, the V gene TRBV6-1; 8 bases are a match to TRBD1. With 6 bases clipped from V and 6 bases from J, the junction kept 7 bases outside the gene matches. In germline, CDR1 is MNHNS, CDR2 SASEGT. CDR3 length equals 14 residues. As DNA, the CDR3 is TGTGCCAGCAGCCAGGACAGGGAACTCAATGAGCAGTTCTTC. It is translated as CASSQDRELNEQFF.